The clone carrying this T cell receptor (beta chain) has more than one count but fewer than ten. Its specificity is unknown. Molecular barcoding with unique molecular identifiers was used for the TCRbeta library. TCRdb processed the PCR reads anew with MiXCR; each CDR3 protein has one entry. Here the sample spans about 580,000 distinct CDR3 sequences, approximately 30% being singletons. This record comes from a study of T-cell reconstitution after alpha-beta-depleted transplantation in children. Study-level points and caveats: Elevated TCRbeta diversity at day 60 was traced, in some patients, to surviving recipient T cells and thymic progenitors. Where alpha-beta T cells came from about two months after transplant was reportedly several hundred expanded graft clones. Newly produced T cells mostly provided counts and TCRbeta diversity after one year, as hyperexpanded clones declined.

The CDR3 spans 16 residues. In germline, CDR1 is SGHRS, CDR2 YFSETQ. J was trimmed by 8 bases and V by 0 bases; bases with no gene match: 5. The chain is built from TRBV5-1 and TRBJ2-1; 13 nucleotides line up with TRBD2. This receptor was obtained from a boy less than two years old with Wiskott-Aldrich syndrome, due to receive a stem cell transplant. This specimen consisted of PBMCs, obtained before TCRalphabeta/CD19-depleted stem cell transplant. The CDR3 reads CASSLGTSGRVDEQFF. The CDR3 bases are TGCGCCAGCAGCTTGGGGACTAGCGGGAGAGTGGATGAGCAGTTCTTC.